These 23 T cell receptor beta chains were all obtained from the same sample, sequenced in a study of early T cells in non-severe SARS-CoV-2 infection. TCRdb reanalysed the 5' RACE reads using MiXCR and keeps one entry per CDR3 protein. The table records more than 50,000 distinct CDR3 sequences, around 12% of them present only once. The material sequenced was whole blood. These receptors were collected from an adult who was a healthcare worker with PCR-confirmed SARS-CoV-2 infection or an uninfected control (not recorded which).

This clonotype came up a few times. The V call is TRBV7-2, the J call TRBJ1-6, with D maybe TRBD1 (6 bases). The ends were cut back, 7 bases at V and 9 bases at J, with 19 bases in the middle. The germline CDR1 and CDR2 sequences are SGHTA and FQGNSA. CDR3 length equals 15 residues. This CDR3 is CASTSRRGWPSPLHF. CDR3 nucleotide sequence: TGTGCCAGCACGTCTCGAAGGGGGTGGCCTTCACCCCTCCACTTT.

This clonotype has only one observation. The chain employs TRBV20-1 and TRBJ2-5; D is unresolved. Germline CDR1 DFQATT, CDR2 SNEGSKA (reference sequence). The CDR3 totals 13 residues. Trimming took off 0 bases at V and 6 bases at J, with 11 bases between the two ends. CDR3 DNA sequence: TGCAGTGCTAGAGATCCGGGTGGGCAGACCCAGTACTTC. Encoded protein: CSARDPGGQTQYF.

This clonotype appeared a few times. This rearrangement joins TRBV20-1 to TRBJ2-6; D not resolved. Germline V lookup: CDR1 DFQATT, CDR2 SNEGSKA (reference sequence). CDR3 length: 12 amino acids. Trimming took off 6 bases at V and 5 bases at J, with 8 bases between the two ends. The CDR3 sequence: CSAPDRANVLTF. CDR3 coding DNA: TGCAGTGCCCCCGACCGGGCCAACGTCCTGACTTTC.

The chain has TRBV20-1 and TRBJ2-2; TRBD1 might be the D (5 bases). Per the germline V gene, CDR1 is DFQATT and CDR2 is SNEGSKA (reference sequence). V lost 0 bases, J lost 5 bases, and 7 bases lay in between. The CDR3 is made up of 13 amino acids. CDR3 in DNA: TGCAGTGCTAGAGAAGGGGCAACCGGGGAGCTGTTTTTT. This sequence encodes CSAREGATGELFF.

Ten or more counts support this clonotype. The chain uses TRBV2 and TRBJ2-3; TRBD2 matches 13 bases. The V gene end was trimmed by 1 base and the J gene end by 7 bases; junction bases not matched to a gene: 2. Germline CDR1 SNHLY, CDR2 FYNNEI. This CDR3 comprises 15 residues. The CDR3 reads CASSEGTSGGYTQYF. The DNA of the CDR3 is TGTGCCAGCAGTGAAGGGACTAGCGGGGGATATACGCAGTATTTT.

V is TRBV6-5 and J is TRBJ2-7; 7 bases align to TRBD1. Germline V lookup: CDR1 MNHEY, CDR2 SVGAGI. V lost 5 bases and J lost 1; bases outside the gene matches: 11. This CDR3 spans 16 amino acids. The CDR3 DNA is TGTGCCAGCAGTCTAACCTGGACAGGCGCTTCCTACGAGCAGTACTTC. This translates into CASSLTWTGASYEQYF.

The J gene is TRBJ2-5, the V gene TRBV4-1, with no clear D. Trimming took off 4 bases at V and 2 bases at J, with 11 bases between the two ends. CDR3 length: 14 amino acids. Germline CDR1 MGHRA, CDR2 YSYEKL. The CDR3 region has the DNA TGCGCCAGCAGCCGTGCGCAGCAACAAGAGACCCAGTACTTC. Translated: CASSRAQQQETQYF.

This clonotype has a handful of counts. This sequence joins TRBV5-8 and TRBJ2-1; no definite D call. Germline V gene sequence: CDR1 SGHTS, CDR2 YDEGEE. The V end lost 4 bases, the J end lost 4 bases, and 6 bases lay between the germline ends. CDR3 length: 12 residues. The CDR3 DNA follows: TGTGCCAGCAGCCTGCAATACAATGAGCAGTTCTTC. Translation gives CASSLQYNEQFF.

At least ten counts were recorded for this clonotype. The chain couples TRBV6-1 to TRBJ1-5; TRBD1 is a possible D gene (5 bases). The germline V gene has CDR1 MNHNS and CDR2 SASEGT. Trimming took off 10 bases at V and 0 bases at J, with 10 bases between the two ends. This CDR3 has 13 amino acids. The CDR3 bases are TGTGCCACCGGGGCGAATAGCAATCAGCCCCAGCATTTT. Protein sequence: CATGANSNQPQHF.

This clonotype was found a few times. This chain connects TRBV4-3 to TRBJ2-3; D uncertain. V lost 2 bases and J 6 bases, leaving 12 bases between the germline ends. Germline CDR1 is LGHNA and CDR2 is YSLEER. The CDR3 is made up of 14 amino acids. The CDR3: CASSQRIGYDTQYF. CDR3 bases: TGCGCCAGCAGCCAAAGAATAGGTTACGATACGCAGTATTTT.

A few counts support this clonotype. The chain uses TRBV12-3 or TRBV12-4 and TRBJ2-1; 8 bases align to TRBD2. V lost 6 bases to trimming and J lost 6 bases; unmatched junction nucleotides: 13. CDR3 length equals 16 residues. Written as DNA, the CDR3 is TGTGCCAGCAGCCCTGGCGGGAGGATGAGAGGCAATGAGCAGTTCTTC. Translated: CASSPGGRMRGNEQFF.

This clonotype was recorded at least ten times. This chain joins TRBV4-1 and TRBJ2-7, with 7 bases that match TRBD1. With V trimmed by 1 base and J by 3 bases, 6 bases remained unmatched. CDR1 MGHRA and CDR2 YSYEKL come from the germline V gene. This CDR3 has 15 amino acids. As DNA, the CDR3 is TGCGCCAGCAGCCAAGCCAACAGGGGAGTCTACGAGCAGTACTTC. It is translated as CASSQANRGVYEQYF.

This clonotype was seen more than once but under ten times. The chain employs TRBV3-1 and TRBJ2-1, with D hard to call. CDR1 is LGHDT, CDR2 YNNKEL, per germline (reference sequence). V gave up 3 bases and J gave up 8 bases, with 17 bases separating them. The CDR3 is made up of 15 amino acids. The CDR3 DNA is TGTGCCAGCAGCCAGATACAGAAAAAGGCGGATGAGCAGTTCTTC. This encodes CASSQIQKKADEQFF.

This clonotype has only one observation. The chain has TRBV30 and TRBJ2-7, with D possibly being TRBD1 or TRBD2 (6 bases each). V lost 2 bases to trimming and J lost 3 bases, with 17 bases between them. In germline, CDR1 is GTSNPN, CDR2 SVGIG (reference sequence). This CDR3 is 15 amino acids long. CDR3 bases: TGTGCCTGGAGTATCCCTGGCGGGACACTCTACGAGCAGTACTTC. It codes for CAWSIPGGTLYEQYF.

This clonotype was counted at least ten times. The V and J genes are TRBV12-3 or TRBV12-4 and TRBJ2-3; tentative D call: TRBD1 (6 bases). V was shortened by 1 base and J by 6 bases, with 14 bases between the two germline ends. This CDR3 comprises 15 residues. Here the CDR3 reads CASSLGGLGADTQYF. CDR3 DNA: TGTGCCAGCAGTTTAGGGGGCCTGGGGGCGGATACGCAGTATTTT.

This clonotype was detected ten times or more. This sequence joins TRBV29-1 and TRBJ1-1; D not certain. The CDR3 spans 12 residues. Germline V gene sequence: CDR1 SQVTM, CDR2 ANQGSEA. Trimming cost V 7 bases and J 3 bases, with 12 bases left between them. The CDR3 region is CSAEVTDTEAFF. The CDR3 nucleotides are TGCAGCGCCGAAGTTACGGACACTGAAGCTTTCTTT. The full variable domain, rest sourced from reference TRBV29-1 and TRBJ1-1, is SAVISQKPSRDICQRGTSLTIQCQVDSQVTMMFWYRQQPGQSLTLIATANQGSEATYESGFVIDKFPISRPNLTFSTLTVSNMSPEDSSIYLCSAEVTDTEAFFGQGTRLTVV.

The table lists this clonotype with many counts. CDR3 sequence: CASSDGTGIYGYTF. The DNA of the CDR3 is TGTGCCAGCAGTGACGGGACAGGAATCTATGGCTACACCTTC. The chain combines TRBV6-1 with TRBJ1-2; 8 bases fit TRBD1. The CDR3 contains 14 residues. The germline CDR1 and CDR2 sequences are MNHNS and SASEGT. After removal of 3 bases from V and 4 bases from J, the junction contained 4 bases not matched to a gene.

V is TRBV7-9 and J is TRBJ2-5; no reliable D call. From germline, CDR1 is SEHNR and CDR2 FQNEAQ (reference sequence). The CDR3 is made up of 14 amino acids. The V gene lost 5 bases and the J gene lost 1 base, with 11 bases spanning the gap. The CDR3 sequence is CASSVKVPQETQYF. The CDR3 DNA sequence: TGTGCCAGCAGCGTCAAGGTTCCCCAAGAGACCCAGTACTTC.

This rearrangement joins TRBV14 to TRBJ1-1, with 7 bases identical to TRBD1. This CDR3 contains 12 residues. V lost 3 bases to trimming and J lost 8 bases; unmatched junction nucleotides: 3. Germline V CDR1 and CDR2: SGHDN, FVKESK. The CDR3 is CASSQPTGEAFF. DNA for the CDR3: TGTGCCAGCAGCCAGCCGACAGGGGAAGCTTTCTTT. Supplemented by reference TRBV14 and TRBJ1-1, the full variable domain reads EAGVTQFPSHSVIEKGQTVTLRCDPISGHDNLYWYRRVMGKEIKFLLHFVKESKQDESGMPNNRFLAERTGGTYSTLKVQPAELEDSGVYFCASSQPTGEAFFGQGTRLTVV.

The chain joins TRBV5-1 to TRBJ1-1; D not resolved. This CDR3 has 14 residues. Germline CDR1 is SGHRS and CDR2 is YFSETQ. V shed 3 bases and J shed 0 bases, with 9 bases lying between them. The CDR3 nucleotides read TGCGCCAGCAGCTACAACACAGTGAACACTGAAGCTTTCTTT. Translation: CASSYNTVNTEAFF.

There are many counts of this clonotype. The V gene is TRBV18, the J gene TRBJ2-1; D is possibly TRBD2 (6 bases). The CDR3 has 15 residues. V lost 3 bases to trimming and J lost 8 bases, with 17 bases between them. CDR1 and CDR2 (germline): KGHSH, LQKENI. The CDR3 sequence is CASSPPPMRGDEQFF. CDR3 sequence (DNA): TGTGCCAGCTCACCTCCGCCTATGCGGGGCGATGAGCAGTTCTTC.

In its sample, this clonotype was seen many times. This rearrangement joins TRBV10-1 to TRBJ2-3; tentatively, D is TRBD1 (6 bases). This CDR3 has 14 amino acids. CDR1 and CDR2 from the germline V gene are WNHNN and SYGVQD (reference sequence). The V and J ends lost 7 bases and 4 bases respectively, with 15 bases between them. The CDR3 DNA follows: TGCGCCAGCACCTCCGGGACAAATTCAGATACGCAGTATTTT. It encodes CASTSGTNSDTQYF.

This clonotype was counted at least ten times. This chain connects TRBV2 to TRBJ1-1; D not resolved. The V and J ends lost 8 bases and 0 bases respectively, with 10 bases between them. Germline V gene data show CDR1 as SNHLY and CDR2 as FYNNEI. The CDR3 contains 13 residues. CDR3 nucleotides: TGTGCCAGCCTCGGCGGTATGAACACTGAAGCTTTCTTT. Its translation: CASLGGMNTEAFF.